Here is one T cell receptor (beta chain) with its context. Its recognized antigen is unknown. Base qualities are not recorded, but no much larger clone differs from it by a single base. The trial excluded patients who had a history of autoimmune disease or who were on systemic immunosuppression. Peripheral blood for TCR sequencing was drawn from every dose cohort at baseline, at cycle 4 day 1 and at cycle 7 day 1. The samples were taken from a phase I, first-in-human, multicenter, open-label dose-escalation trial of ivuxolimab. Adults with locally advanced or metastatic head and neck squamous cell, hepatocellular, melanoma or renal cell carcinoma were enrolled in the trial. Before TCR sequencing, CD4+ T cells and CD8+ T cells from peripheral blood were sorted into separate populations. The data originate from a study of OX40 agonist ivuxolimab in advanced cancers. Looking at the study overall: The costimulatory receptor OX40 (CD134) was targeted by ivuxolimab, a fully human IgG2 agonistic monoclonal antibody. Intravenous ivuxolimab was administered to patients every 2 weeks at six dose levels: 0.01, 0.1, 0.3, 1.5, 3 and 10 mg/kg. Of the 52 patients in dose escalation, some 20 had hepatocellular carcinoma, roughly 15 had melanoma, 9 had renal cell carcinoma and 9 had head and neck cancer. In the dose-escalation cohort, around 80% of patients were male, and the mean age was 60 years with a range of about 20 to 90. Prior anti-PD-1, anti-PD-L1 or anti-CTLA-4 therapy was permitted, and 30% to 45% of dose-escalation patients had received checkpoint inhibitors. Partial responses occurred in three dose-escalation patients, of whom one had hepatocellular carcinoma and two had cutaneous melanoma. Peripheral TCRbeta sequencing was intended to test whether TCR sequence diversity was altered and clonal T-cell expansion was caused by ivuxolimab. The paper describes the monotherapy dose-escalation part (N of about 50 patients) of the phase I trial of ivuxolimab.

What the study reported, not specific to this receptor: On average, CD8+ T cells showed more expanded clones than CD4+ T cells after ivuxolimab. At doses of 0.1 to 3.0 mg/kg, clonal expansion of both CD4+ and CD8+ T cells in blood was seen between baseline and week 6. In partial responders in the 0.1-3.0 mg/kg groups, normalized peripheral clonal expansion was found to be among the lowest, especially among CD8+ T cells. Low levels of normalized T-cell clonal expansion were also shown by some nonresponding patients. The antigen specificity of the peripheral T cells that underwent clonal expansion was not determined.

Genomic DNA was extracted from sorted cells for sequencing of the TCRbeta CDR3 region. The immunoSEQ Assay was used for sequencing of TCRbeta CDR3 regions. Drawn from immuneACCESS, this table holds only the in-frame rearrangements with V and J called that TCRdb kept. Clones are partly lost; checked studies trace under half to an unresolved V gene and leave the rest unexplained. Here the sample has roughly 100,000 clones; about 87% occur a single time. The ten largest clonotypes hold 7% to 8.5% of the sample. The sequence came from an adult with an advanced solid tumor such as melanoma, head and neck, liver or kidney cancer. Sequenced here: CD4+ or CD8+ T cells sorted from blood, sampled in a trial of the OX40 agonist ivuxolimab.

This receptor has the CDR3 CASRTVNTEAFF. The DNA sequence is given as TGCGCCAGCAGAACAGTAAACACTGAAGCTTTCTTT. The rearrangement joined TRBV10-2 to TRBJ1-1; no D gene call is confident. The germline ends are 7 bases apart after V is trimmed by 6 bases and J by 2 bases. The CDR3 has 12 amino acids, counting the end cysteine and phenylalanine. The retained sequence is limited to the CDR3, 36 bases, with the frame set at the first base. CDR1 and CDR2, looked up from the germline V gene, are WSHSY and SAAADI.